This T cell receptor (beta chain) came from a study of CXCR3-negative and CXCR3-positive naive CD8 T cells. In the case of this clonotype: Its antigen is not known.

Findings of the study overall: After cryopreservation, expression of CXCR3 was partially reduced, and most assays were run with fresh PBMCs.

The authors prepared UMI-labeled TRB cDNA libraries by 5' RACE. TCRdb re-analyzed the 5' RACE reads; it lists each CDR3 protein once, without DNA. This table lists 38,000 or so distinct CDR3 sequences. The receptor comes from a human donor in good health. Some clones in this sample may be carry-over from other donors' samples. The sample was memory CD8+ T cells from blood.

The CDR3: CASSRQGHYGYTF. The V and J genes are TRBV28 and TRBJ1-2; TCRdb gives TRBD1 as the D gene, but with no DNA this cannot be confirmed. From germline, CDR1 is MDHEN and CDR2 SYDVKM. This CDR3 comprises 13 residues.